This record looks at one TCR beta chain sequence and its context. The antigen is undetermined. The data are from a study of early T cells in non-severe SARS-CoV-2 infection. Study overall: Sequencing input comprised bulk RNA from unsorted whole blood; chain pairing was not available.

Whole-study findings and limits: Anti-spike CD8 responses were favored by VDJdb matching, which missed private and CD4 specificities.

The germline V gene has CDR1 MDHEN and CDR2 SYDVKM. After removal of 3 bases from V and 3 bases from J, the junction contained 4 bases not matched to a gene. This CDR3 contains 14 residues. Separate cDNA molecules each had unique molecular identifiers attached to them. TCRdb re-derived calls from the 5' RACE reads in MiXCR, one entry per CDR3 protein. The sample includes roughly 32,000 distinct CDR3 sequences, 6% to 7% of them seen just once. Sequencing was carried out using whole blood. This receptor was identified in an adult who was a healthcare worker with PCR-confirmed SARS-CoV-2 infection or an uninfected control (not recorded which). V gene TRBV28 combines with J gene TRBJ2-7; 8 positions match TRBD1. The CDR3 coding sequence is TGTGCCAGCAGTTTCTCGGACAGGGACTACGAGCAGTACTTC. It translates to CASSFSDRDYEQYF.